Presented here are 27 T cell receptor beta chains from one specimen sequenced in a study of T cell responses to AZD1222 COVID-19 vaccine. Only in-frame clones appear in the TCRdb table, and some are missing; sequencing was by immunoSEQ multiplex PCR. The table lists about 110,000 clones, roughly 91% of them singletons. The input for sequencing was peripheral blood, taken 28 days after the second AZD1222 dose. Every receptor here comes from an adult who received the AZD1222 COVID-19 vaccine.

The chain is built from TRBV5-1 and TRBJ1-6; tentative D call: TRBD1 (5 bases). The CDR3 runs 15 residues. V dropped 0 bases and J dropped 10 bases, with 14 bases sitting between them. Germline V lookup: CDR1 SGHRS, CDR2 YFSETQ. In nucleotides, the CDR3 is TGCGCCAGCAGCTTGGAGTGGGGGAGGGGCTCACCCCTCCACTTT. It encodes CASSLEWGRGSPLHF.

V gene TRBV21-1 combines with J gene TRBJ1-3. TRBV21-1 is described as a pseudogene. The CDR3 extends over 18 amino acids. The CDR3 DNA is TGTGCCAGCAGCAAAGTGGCCCAAAAAGGGTGCCCTGGAAACACCATATATTTT. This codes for CASSKVAQKGCPGNTIYF.

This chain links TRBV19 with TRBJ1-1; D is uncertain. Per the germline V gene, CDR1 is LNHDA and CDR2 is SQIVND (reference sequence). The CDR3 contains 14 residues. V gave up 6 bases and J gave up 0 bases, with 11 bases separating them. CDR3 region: CASSSQYLNTEAFF. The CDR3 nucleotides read TGTGCCAGTAGCTCACAGTACCTGAACACTGAAGCTTTCTTT.

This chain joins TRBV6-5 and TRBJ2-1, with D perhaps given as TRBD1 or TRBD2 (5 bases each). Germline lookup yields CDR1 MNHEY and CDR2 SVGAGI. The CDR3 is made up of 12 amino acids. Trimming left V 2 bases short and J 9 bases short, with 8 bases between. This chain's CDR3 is CASSYDGGEQFF. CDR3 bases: TGTGCCAGCAGTTACGATGGGGGTGAGCAGTTCTTC.

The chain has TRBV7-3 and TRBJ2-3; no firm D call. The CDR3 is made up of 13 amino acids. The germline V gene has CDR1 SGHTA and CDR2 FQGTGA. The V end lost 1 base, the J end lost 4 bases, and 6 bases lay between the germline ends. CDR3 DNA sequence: TGTGCCAGCAGCTTAATCGGGTCAGATACGCAGTATTTT. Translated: CASSLIGSDTQYF.

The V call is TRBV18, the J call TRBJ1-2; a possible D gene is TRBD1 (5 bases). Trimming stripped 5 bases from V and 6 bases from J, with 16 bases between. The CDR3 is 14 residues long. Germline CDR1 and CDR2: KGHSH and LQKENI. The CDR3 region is CASSGTLGTDGYTF. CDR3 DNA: TGTGCCAGCTCAGGGACCTTAGGTACGGATGGCTACACCTTC. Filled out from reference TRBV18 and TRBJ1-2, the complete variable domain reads NAGVMQNPRHLVRRRGQEARLRCSPMKGHSHVYWYRQLPEEGLKFMVYLQKENIIDESGMPKERFSAEFPKEGPSILRIQQVVRGDSAAYFCASSGTLGTDGYTFGSGTRLTVV.

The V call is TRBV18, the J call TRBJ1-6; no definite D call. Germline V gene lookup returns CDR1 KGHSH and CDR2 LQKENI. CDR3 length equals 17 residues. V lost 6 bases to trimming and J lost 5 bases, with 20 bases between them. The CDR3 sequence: CASSPRGLTQNNSPLHF. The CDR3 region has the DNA TGTGCCAGCTCTCCTCGCGGCCTCACCCAAAATAATTCACCCCTCCACTTT.

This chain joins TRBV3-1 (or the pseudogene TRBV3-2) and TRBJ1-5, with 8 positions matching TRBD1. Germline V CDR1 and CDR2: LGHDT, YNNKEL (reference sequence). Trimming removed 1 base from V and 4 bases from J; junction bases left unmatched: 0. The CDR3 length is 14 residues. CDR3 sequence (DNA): TGTGCCAGCAGCCAAGGACAGGGGAATCAGCCCCAGCATTTT. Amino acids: CASSQGQGNQPQHF.

The CDR3 DNA reads as TGTGCCAGCAGCCCCACCGTCGGGGAAAGGGTCACAGATACGCAGTATTTT. It yields the protein CASSPTVGERVTDTQYF. The chain carries TRBV3-1 (or the pseudogene TRBV3-2) and TRBJ2-3, with D possibly matching TRBD2 (5 bases). Between the trimmed V and J ends, which lost 4 bases and 2 bases, there was a span of 19 bases. The germline CDR1 and CDR2 sequences are LGHDT and YNNKEL (reference sequence). CDR3 size: 17 residues.

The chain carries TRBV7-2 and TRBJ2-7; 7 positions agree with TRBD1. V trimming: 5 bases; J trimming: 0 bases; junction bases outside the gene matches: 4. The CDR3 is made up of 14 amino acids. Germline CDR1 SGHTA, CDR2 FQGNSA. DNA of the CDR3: TGTGCCAGCAGCCCGGACAGGTTCTCCTACGAGCAGTACTTC. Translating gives CASSPDRFSYEQYF. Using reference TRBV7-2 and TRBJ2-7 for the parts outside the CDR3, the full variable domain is GAGVSQSPSNKVTEKGKDVELRCDPISGHTALYWYRQSLGQGLEFLIYFQGNSAPDKSGLPSDRFSAERTGGSVSTLTIQRTQQEDSAVYLCASSPDRFSYEQYFGPGTRLTVT.

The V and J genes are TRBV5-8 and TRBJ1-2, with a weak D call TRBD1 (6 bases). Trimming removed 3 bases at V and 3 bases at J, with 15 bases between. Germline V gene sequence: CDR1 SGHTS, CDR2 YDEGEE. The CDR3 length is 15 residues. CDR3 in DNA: TGTGCCAGCAGCTGGAGCGGACAGTCACACTATGGCTACACCTTC. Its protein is CASSWSGQSHYGYTF.

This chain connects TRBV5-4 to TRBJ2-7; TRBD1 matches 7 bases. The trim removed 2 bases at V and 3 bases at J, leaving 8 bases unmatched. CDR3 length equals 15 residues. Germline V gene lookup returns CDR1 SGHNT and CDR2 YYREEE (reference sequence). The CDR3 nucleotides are TGTGCCAGCAGCTTACAGGGGCCCCAAGTCTACGAGCAGTACTTC. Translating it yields CASSLQGPQVYEQYF.

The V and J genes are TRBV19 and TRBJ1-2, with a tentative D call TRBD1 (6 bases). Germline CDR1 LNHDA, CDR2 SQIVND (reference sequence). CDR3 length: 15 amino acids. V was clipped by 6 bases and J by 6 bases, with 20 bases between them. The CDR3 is CASRWTVSHRDGYTF. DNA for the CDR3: TGTGCCAGTAGGTGGACAGTATCGCATCGGGATGGCTACACCTTC.

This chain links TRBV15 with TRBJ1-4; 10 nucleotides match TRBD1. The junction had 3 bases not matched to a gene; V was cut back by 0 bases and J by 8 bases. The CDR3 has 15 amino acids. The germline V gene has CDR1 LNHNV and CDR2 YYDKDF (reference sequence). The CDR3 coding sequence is TGTGCCACCAGCAGAGAAGGGACAGGGGAGGAAAAACTGTTTTTT. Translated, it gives CATSREGTGEEKLFF.

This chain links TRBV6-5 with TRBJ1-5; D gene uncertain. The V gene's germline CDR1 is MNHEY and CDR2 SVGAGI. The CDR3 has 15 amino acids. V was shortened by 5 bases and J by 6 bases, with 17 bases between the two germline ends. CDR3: CASSKTASVGQPQHF. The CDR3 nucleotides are TGTGCCAGCAGTAAGACCGCTTCGGTGGGTCAGCCCCAGCATTTT.

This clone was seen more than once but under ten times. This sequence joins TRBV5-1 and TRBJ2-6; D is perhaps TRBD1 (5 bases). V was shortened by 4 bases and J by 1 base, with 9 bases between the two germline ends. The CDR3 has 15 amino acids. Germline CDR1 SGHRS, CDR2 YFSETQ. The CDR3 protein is CASSKTVSGANVLTF. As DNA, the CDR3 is TGCGCCAGCAGCAAGACAGTTTCTGGGGCCAACGTCCTGACTTTC. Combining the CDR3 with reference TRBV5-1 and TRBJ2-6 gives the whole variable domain KAGVTQTPRYLIKTRGQQVTLSCSPISGHRSVSWYQQTPGQGLQFLFEYFSETQRNKGNFPGRFSGRQFSNSRSEMNVSTLELGDSALYLCASSKTVSGANVLTFGAGSRLTVL.

CDR3 sequence: CASSPDGQGGSYEQYF. The CDR3 coding sequence is TGTGCCAGCAGCCCCGACGGACAGGGCGGCTCCTACGAGCAGTACTTC. The chain carries TRBV13 and TRBJ2-7, with TRBD1 matching over 8 bases. Germline V lookup: CDR1 PRHDT, CDR2 FYEKMQ (reference sequence). This CDR3 is 16 amino acids long. V was clipped by 5 bases and J by 0 bases; unmatched bases: 9.

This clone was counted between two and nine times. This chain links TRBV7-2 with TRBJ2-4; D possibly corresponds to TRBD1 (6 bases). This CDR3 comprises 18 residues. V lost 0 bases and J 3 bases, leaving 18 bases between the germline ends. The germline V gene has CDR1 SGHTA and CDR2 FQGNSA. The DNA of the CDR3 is TGTGCCAGCAGCTTAGCAAGGGCACAGGGTGTGGACAAAAACATTCAGTACTTC. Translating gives CASSLARAQGVDKNIQYF.

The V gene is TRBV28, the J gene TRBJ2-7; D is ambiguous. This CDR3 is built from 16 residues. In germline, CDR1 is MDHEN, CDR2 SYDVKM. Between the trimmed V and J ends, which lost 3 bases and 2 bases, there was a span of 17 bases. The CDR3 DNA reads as TGTGCCAGCAGTTTCACCCTGGCCCAGCTAACCTACGAGCAGTACTTC. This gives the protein CASSFTLAQLTYEQYF.

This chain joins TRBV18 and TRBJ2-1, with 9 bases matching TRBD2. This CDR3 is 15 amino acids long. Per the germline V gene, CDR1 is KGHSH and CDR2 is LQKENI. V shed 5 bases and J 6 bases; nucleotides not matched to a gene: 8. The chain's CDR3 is CASSAERGAVNEQFF. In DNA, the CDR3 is TGTGCCAGCTCAGCGGAGCGGGGGGCTGTCAATGAGCAGTTCTTC.

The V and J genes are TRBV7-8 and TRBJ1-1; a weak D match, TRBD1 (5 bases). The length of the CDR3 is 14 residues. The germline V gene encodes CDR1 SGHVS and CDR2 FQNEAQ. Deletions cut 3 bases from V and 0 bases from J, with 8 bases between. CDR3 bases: TGTGCCAGCAGCTTGGGGCCCATGAACACTGAAGCTTTCTTT. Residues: CASSLGPMNTEAFF.

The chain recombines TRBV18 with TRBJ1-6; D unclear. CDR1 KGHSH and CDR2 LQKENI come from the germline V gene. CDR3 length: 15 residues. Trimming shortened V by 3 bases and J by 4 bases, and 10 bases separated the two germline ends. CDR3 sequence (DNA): TGTGCCAGCTCACCGTCGACGGATTATAATTCACCCCTCCACTTT. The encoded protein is CASSPSTDYNSPLHF.

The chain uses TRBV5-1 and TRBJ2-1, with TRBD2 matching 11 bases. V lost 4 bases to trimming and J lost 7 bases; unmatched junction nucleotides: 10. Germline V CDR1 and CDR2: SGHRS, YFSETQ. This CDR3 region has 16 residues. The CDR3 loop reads CASSRFPGLAENEQFF. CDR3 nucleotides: TGCGCCAGCAGCCGGTTTCCGGGACTAGCGGAGAATGAGCAGTTCTTC.

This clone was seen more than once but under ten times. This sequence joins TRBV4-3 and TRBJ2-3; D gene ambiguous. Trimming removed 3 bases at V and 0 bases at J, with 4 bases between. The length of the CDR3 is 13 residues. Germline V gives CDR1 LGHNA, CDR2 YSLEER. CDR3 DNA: TGCGCCAGCAGCCATAGTAGCACAGATACGCAGTATTTT. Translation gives CASSHSSTDTQYF.

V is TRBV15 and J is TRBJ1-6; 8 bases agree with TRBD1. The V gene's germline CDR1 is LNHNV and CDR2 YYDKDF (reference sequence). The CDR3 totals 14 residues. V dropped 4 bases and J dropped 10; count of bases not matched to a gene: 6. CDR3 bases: TGTGCCACCAGCATAGGACAGGGTTACTCACCCCTCCACTTT. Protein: CATSIGQGYSPLHF.

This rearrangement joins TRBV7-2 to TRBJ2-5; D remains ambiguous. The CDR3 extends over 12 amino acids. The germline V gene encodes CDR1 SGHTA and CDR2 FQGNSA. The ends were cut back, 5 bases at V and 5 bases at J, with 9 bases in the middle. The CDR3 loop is CASSPMRETQYF. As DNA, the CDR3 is TGTGCCAGCAGCCCCATGCGGGAGACCCAGTACTTC.

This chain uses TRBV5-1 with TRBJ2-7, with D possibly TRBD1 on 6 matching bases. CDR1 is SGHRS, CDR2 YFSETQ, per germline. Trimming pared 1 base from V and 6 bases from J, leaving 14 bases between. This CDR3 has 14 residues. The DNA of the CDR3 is TGCGCCAGCAGCTTGACCTCAGGGGTTGGCGAGCAGTACTTC. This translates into CASSLTSGVGEQYF.